This T cell receptor (beta chain) stems from a study of CXCR3-negative and CXCR3-positive naive CD8 T cells. All TRB cDNA libraries came from 5' RACE performed with UMI labels. TCRdb re-called the 5' RACE reads, yielding one record per CDR3 amino acid sequence without DNA. The sample totals around 140,000 distinct CDR3 sequences. A CD45RO-CCR7+CD27+CD95- profile was what naive CD8+ T cells displayed. Study conclusions and caveats: Similar TRBV-TRBJ usage characterized naive CXCR3-negative and CXCR3-positive cells; memory cells differed. Similarly elevated diversity marked both naive subsets, with memory CD8+ cells showing far lower diversity. With CXCR3 expression partially decreased after cryopreservation, most assays relied on fresh PBMCs. CXCR3-expressing naive cells carried TRB CDR3s more hydrophobic than those of CXCR3-negative naive cells.

Worth noting for this clonotype: The antigen is unknown.

The CDR3 consists of 14 residues. Sequenced sample: naive CXCR3+ CD8+ T cells from blood. Subset given: CD45RO-CCR7+CD27+CD95- naive CD8+ T cells expressing CXCR3 (TNR3+). This sequence was found in a human donor in good health. Some clones in this sample may be carry-over from other donors' samples. V is TRBV12-3 or TRBV12-4 and J is TRBJ2-7. CDR3 in amino acids: CASSLAGVGYEQYF.